This is a list of T cell receptor beta chains from one sample in a study of blood T cell repertoires in COVID-19. Method: immunoSEQ multiplex PCR; TCRdb's copy keeps in-frame clones and lacks some. This table holds about 250,000 clones, about 83% found once. Specimen: peripheral blood. Receptors originate from a woman older than 75 with COVID-19, enrolled during active disease. CDR3s include the opening cysteine and the closing phenylalanine or tryptophan. D genes are given only for firm matches. Clone size is given for some rows only: seen once, a few or many times, or a class if the clone is expanded.

CASAIQGAGYTF TGTGCCAGCGCTATACAGGGGGCTGGCTACACCTTC TRBJ1-2 - TRBD1 TRBV7-2
CASRLTSGAYNEQFF TGTGCCAGCAGACTGACTAGCGGGGCTTACAATGAGCAGTTCTTC TRBJ2-1 few TRBD2 TRBV4-2
CASSDLSLANYGYTF TGTGCCAGCAGCGATTTGTCCCTAGCGAACTATGGCTACACCTTC TRBJ1-2 - - TRBV2
CASSFRGTANEQFF TGTGCCAGCAGCTTTCGCGGGACAGCAAATGAGCAGTTCTTC TRBJ2-1 - - TRBV7-9
CASIQGGRTEAFF TGTGCCAGCATTCAGGGGGGAAGAACTGAAGCTTTCTTT TRBJ1-1 - TRBD1 TRBV6-5
CASRDGYRGGELFF TGTGCCAGCAGGGATGGATACCGGGGCGGGGAGCTGTTTTTT TRBJ2-2 - - TRBV5-6
CASSPSAGYNEQFF TGCGCCAGCAGCCCGTCGGCAGGTTACAATGAGCAGTTCTTC TRBJ2-1 - - TRBV5-1
CASSLPRGQSQPQHF TGTGCCAGCAGTTTGCCGAGGGGGCAATCTCAGCCCCAGCATTTT TRBJ1-5 - TRBD1 TRBV28
CASSGGLAGGVNNEQFF TGCGCCAGCAGTGGTGGACTAGCGGGGGGTGTTAACAATGAGCAGTTCTTC TRBJ2-1 few TRBD2 TRBV10-1
CASSFMQKTNEKLFF TGTGCCAGCAGCTTTATGCAGAAAACTAATGAAAAACTGTTTTTT TRBJ1-4 few - TRBV7-9